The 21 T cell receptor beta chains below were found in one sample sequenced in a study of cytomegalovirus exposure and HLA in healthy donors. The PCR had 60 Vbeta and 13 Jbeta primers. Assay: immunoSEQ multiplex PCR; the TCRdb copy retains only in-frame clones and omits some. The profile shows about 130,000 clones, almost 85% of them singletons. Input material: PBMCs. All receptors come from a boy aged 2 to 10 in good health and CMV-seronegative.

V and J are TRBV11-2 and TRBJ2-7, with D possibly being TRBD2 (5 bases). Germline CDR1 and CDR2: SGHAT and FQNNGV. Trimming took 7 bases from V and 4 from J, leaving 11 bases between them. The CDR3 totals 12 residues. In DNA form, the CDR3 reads TGTGCCAGCACGACCCCGGGGTACGAGCAGTACTTC. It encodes CASTTPGYEQYF.

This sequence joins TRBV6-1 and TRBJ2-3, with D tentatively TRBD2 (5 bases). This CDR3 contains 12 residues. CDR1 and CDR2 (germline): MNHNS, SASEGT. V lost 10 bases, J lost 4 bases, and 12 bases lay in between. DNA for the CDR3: TGTGCCACCGTTACTAGTTCAGATACGCAGTATTTT. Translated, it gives CATVTSSDTQYF.

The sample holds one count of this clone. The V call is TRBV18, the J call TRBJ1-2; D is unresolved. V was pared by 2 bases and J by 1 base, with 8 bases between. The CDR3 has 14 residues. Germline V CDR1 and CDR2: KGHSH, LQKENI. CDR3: CASSPAINNYGYTF. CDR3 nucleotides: TGTGCCAGCTCACCAGCTATCAATAACTATGGCTACACCTTC.

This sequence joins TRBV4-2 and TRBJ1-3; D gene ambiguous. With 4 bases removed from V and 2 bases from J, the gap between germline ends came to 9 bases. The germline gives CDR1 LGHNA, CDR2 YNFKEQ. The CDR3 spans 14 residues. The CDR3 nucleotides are TGTGCCAGCAGCCCGAGAGGCACTGGAAACACCATATATTTT. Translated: CASSPRGTGNTIYF.

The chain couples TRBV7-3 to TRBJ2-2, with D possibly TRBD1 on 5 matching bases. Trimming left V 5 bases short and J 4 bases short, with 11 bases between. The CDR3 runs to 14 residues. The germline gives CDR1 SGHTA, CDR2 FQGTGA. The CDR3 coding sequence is TGTGCCAGCAGCCCTGGGGCCCTCACCGGGGAGCTGTTTTTT. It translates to CASSPGALTGELFF.

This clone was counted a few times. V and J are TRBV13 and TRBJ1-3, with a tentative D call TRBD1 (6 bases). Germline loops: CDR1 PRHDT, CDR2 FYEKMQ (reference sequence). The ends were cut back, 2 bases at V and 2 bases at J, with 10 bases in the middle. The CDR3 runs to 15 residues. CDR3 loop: CASSLKGGAGNTIYF. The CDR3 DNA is TGTGCCAGCAGCTTAAAAGGGGGAGCTGGAAACACCATATATTTT.

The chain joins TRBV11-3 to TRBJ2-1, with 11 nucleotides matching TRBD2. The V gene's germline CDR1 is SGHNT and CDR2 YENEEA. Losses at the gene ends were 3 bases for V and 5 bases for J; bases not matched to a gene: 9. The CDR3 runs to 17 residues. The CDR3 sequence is CASSFDSGRAQNNEQFF. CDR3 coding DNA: TGTGCCAGCAGCTTCGATAGCGGGAGGGCCCAAAACAATGAGCAGTTCTTC.

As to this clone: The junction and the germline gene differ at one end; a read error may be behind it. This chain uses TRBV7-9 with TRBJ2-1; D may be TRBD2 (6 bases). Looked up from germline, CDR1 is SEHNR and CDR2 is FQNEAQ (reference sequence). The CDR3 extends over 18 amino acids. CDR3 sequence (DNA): TGTTCCAGCAGCTTAAACCACCTGAGGCGGGACCCCTACAATGAGCAGTTCTTC. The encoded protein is CSSSLNHLRRDPYNEQFF.

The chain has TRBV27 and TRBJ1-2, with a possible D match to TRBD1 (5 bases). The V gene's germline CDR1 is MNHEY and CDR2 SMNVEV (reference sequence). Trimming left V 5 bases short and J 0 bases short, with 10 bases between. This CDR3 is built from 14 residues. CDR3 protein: CASSPQGSNYGYTF. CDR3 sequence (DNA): TGTGCCAGCAGTCCCCAGGGATCTAACTATGGCTACACCTTC.

The CDR3 spells CASRGRGNYGYTF. CDR3 DNA: TGTGCCAGTAGAGGCAGAGGGAACTATGGCTACACCTTC. J is TRBJ1-2 and V is TRBV19; D is unclear. The V gene lost 6 bases and the J gene lost 2 bases, with 10 bases spanning the gap. CDR1 LNHDA and CDR2 SQIVND come from the germline V gene (reference sequence). The CDR3 contains 13 residues. The full variable domain, completed using reference TRBV19 and TRBJ1-2, is DGGITQSPKYLFRKEGQNVTLSCEQNLNHDAMYWYRQDPGQGLRLIYYSQIVNDFQKGDIAEGYSVSREKKESFPLTVTSAQKNPTAFYLCASRGRGNYGYTFGSGTRLTVV.

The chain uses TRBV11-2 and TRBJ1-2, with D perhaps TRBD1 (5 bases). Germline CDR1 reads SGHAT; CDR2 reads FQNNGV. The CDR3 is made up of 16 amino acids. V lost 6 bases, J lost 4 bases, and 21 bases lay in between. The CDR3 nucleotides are TGTGCCAGCAGTTCCGGGCTCAGGGAAACCAGCTATGGCTACACCTTC. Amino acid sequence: CASSSGLRETSYGYTF.

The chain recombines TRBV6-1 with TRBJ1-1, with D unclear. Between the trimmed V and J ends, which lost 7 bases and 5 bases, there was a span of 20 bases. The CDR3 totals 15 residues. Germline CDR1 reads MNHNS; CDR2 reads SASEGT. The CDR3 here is CASTVEGRAGTEAFF. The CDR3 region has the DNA TGTGCCAGCACCGTGGAAGGTCGCGCAGGAACTGAAGCTTTCTTT.

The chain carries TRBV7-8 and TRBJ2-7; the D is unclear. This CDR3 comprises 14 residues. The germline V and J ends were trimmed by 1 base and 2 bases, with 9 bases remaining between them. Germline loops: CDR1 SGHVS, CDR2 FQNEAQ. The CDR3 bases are TGTGCCAGCAGCTTAGGCCCAGATCCCTACGAGCAGTACTTC. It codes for CASSLGPDPYEQYF.

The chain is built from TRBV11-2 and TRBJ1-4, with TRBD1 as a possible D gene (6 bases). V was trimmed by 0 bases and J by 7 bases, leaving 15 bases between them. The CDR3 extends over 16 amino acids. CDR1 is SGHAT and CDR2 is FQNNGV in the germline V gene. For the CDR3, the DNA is TGTGCCAGCAGCTTAGATCGAGACAGGTTGGGTGAAAAACTGTTTTTT. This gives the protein CASSLDRDRLGEKLFF.

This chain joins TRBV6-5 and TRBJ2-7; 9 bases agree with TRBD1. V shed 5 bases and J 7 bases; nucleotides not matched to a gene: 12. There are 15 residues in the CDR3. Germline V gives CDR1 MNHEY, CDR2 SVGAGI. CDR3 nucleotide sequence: TGTGCCAGCAGTCCGTCGTGGGGACAGGGTCTGGAGCAGTACTTC. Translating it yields CASSPSWGQGLEQYF.

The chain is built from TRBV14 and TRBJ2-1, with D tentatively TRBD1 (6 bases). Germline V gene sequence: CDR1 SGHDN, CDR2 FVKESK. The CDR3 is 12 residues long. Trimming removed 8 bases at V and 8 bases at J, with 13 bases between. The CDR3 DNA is TGTGCCAGCGGGCAGGGGCTCCATGAGCAGTTCTTC. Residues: CASGQGLHEQFF.

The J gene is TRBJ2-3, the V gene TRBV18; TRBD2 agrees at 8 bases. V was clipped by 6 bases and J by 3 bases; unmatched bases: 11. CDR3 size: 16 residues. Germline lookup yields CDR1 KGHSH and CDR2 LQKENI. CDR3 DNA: TGTGCCAGCTCTCCTAGGAGCGGGAGCGGGACAGATACGCAGTATTTT. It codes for CASSPRSGSGTDTQYF.

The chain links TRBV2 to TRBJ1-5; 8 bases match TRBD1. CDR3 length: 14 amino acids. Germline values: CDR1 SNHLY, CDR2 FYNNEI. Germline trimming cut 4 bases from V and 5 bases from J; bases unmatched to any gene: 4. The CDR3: CASSGTGRYQPQHF. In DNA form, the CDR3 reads TGTGCCAGCAGTGGGACAGGGAGGTATCAGCCCCAGCATTTT.

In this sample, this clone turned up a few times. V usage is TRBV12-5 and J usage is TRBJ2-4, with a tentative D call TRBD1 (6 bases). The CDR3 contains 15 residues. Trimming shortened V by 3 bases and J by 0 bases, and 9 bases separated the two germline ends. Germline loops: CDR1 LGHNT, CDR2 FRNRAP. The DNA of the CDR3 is TGTGCTAGTGGTTTCGAGGGGGTAGCCAAAAACATTCAGTACTTC. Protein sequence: CASGFEGVAKNIQYF. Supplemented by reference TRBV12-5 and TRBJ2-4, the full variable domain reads DARVTQTPRHKVTEMGQEVTMRCQPILGHNTVFWYRQTMMQGLELLAYFRNRAPLDDSGMPKDRFSAEMPDATLATLKIQPSEPRDSAVYFCASGFEGVAKNIQYFGAGTRLSVL.

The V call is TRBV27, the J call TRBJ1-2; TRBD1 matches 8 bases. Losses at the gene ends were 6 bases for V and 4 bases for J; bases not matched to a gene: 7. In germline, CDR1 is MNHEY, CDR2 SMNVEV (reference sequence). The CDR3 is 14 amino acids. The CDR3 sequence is CASRMTGAIYGYTF. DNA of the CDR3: TGTGCCAGCAGGATGACAGGGGCGATCTATGGCTACACCTTC.

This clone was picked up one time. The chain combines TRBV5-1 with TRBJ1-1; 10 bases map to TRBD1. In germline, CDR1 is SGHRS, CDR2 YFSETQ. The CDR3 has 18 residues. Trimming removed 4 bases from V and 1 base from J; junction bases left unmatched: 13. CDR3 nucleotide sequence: TGCGCCAGCAGCCTGTATGGACAGGGGGGAGGTGGGAACACTGAAGCTTTCTTT. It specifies CASSLYGQGGGGNTEAFF.